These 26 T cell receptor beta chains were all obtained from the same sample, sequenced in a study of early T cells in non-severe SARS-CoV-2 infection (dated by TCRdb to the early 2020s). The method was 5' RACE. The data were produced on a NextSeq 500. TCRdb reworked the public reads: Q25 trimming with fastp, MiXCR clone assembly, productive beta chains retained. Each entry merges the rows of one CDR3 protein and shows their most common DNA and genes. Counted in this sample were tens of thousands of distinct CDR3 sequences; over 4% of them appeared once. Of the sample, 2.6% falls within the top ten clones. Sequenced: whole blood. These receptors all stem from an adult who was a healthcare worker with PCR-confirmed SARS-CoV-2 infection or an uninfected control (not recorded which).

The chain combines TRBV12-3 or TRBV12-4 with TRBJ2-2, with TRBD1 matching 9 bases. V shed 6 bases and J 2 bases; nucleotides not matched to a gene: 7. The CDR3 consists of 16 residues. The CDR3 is CASSLGQGPNTGELFF. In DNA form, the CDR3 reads TGTGCCAGCAGCCTCGGACAGGGGCCTAACACCGGGGAGCTGTTTTTT.

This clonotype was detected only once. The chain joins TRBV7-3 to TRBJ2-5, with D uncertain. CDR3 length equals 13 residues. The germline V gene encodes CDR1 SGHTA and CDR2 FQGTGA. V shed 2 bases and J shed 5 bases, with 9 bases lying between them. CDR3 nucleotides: TGTGCCAGCAGCTTATCCCTGGGGGAGACCCAGTACTTC. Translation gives CASSLSLGETQYF.

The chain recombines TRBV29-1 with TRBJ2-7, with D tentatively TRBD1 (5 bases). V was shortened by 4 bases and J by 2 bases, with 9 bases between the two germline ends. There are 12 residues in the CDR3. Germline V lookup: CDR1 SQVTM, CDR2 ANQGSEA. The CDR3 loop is CSVGRAAYEQYF. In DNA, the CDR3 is TGCAGCGTTGGCAGGGCAGCCTACGAGCAGTACTTC.

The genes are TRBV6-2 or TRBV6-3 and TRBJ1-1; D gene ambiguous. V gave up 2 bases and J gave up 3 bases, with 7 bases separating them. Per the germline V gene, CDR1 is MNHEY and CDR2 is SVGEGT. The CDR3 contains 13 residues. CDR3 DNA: TGTGCCAGCAGTTACGCTGGCGACACTGAAGCTTTCTTT. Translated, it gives CASSYAGDTEAFF.

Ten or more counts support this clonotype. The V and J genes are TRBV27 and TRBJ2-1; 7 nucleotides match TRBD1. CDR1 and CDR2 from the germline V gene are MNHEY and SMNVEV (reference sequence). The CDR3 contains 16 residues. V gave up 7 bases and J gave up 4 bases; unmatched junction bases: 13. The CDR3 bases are TGTGCCAGCACCCCTGTCACAGGGGTCATATACAATGAGCAGTTCTTC. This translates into CASTPVTGVIYNEQFF.

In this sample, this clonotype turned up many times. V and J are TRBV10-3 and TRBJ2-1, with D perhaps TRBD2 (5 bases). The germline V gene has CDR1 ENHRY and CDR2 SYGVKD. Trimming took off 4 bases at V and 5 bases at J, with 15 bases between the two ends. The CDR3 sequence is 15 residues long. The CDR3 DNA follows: TGTGCCATCAGTGCCCCCATTGGGCGGGACAATGAGCAGTTCTTC. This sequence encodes CAISAPIGRDNEQFF.

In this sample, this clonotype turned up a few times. The CDR3 protein is CASSLLPSGKETQYF. The CDR3 DNA reads TGTGCCAGCAGCTTACTGCCTAGCGGAAAAGAGACCCAGTACTTC. The chain recombines TRBV11-2 with TRBJ2-5, with 7 bases identical to TRBD2. The germline CDR1 and CDR2 sequences are SGHAT and FQNNGV. The CDR3 is 15 amino acids. V trimming: 2 bases; J trimming: 3 bases; junction bases outside the gene matches: 6.

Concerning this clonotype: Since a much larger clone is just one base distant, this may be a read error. The CDR3 region has the DNA TGTGCCATCCTACCGACAGGGGGGACAAAACTGTTTTTT. This translates into CAILPTGGTKLFF. The chain couples TRBV6-1 to TRBJ1-4; TRBD1 matches at 9 bases. V dropped 10 bases and J dropped 10; count of bases not matched to a gene: 10. The CDR3 covers 13 residues. Germline V gene data show CDR1 as MNHNS and CDR2 as SASEGT.

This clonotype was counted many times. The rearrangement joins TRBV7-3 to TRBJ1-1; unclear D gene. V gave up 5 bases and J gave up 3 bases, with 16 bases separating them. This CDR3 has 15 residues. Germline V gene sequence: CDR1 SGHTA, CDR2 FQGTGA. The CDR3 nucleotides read TGTGCCAGCAGCCTACAACCGGCAGAGTACACTGAAGCTTTCTTT. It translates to CASSLQPAEYTEAFF.

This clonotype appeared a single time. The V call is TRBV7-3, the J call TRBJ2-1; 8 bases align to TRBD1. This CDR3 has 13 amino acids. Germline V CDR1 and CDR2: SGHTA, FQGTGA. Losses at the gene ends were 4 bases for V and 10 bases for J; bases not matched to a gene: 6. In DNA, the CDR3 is TGTGCCAGCAGCTCCTTACAGGGGGAAGAGCAGTTCTTC. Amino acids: CASSSLQGEEQFF. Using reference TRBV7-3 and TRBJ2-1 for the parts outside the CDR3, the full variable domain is GAGVSQTPSNKVTEKGKYVELRCDPISGHTALYWYRQSLGQGPEFLIYFQGTGAADDSGLPNDRFFAVRPEGSVSTLKIQRTERGDSAVYLCASSSLQGEEQFFGPGTRLTVL.

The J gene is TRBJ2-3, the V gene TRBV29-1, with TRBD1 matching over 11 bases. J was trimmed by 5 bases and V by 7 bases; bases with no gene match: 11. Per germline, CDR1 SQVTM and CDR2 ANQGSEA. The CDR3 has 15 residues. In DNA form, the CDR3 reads TGCAGCGCCTACTTGTGGACAGGGGGCGGAGATACGCAGTATTTT. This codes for CSAYLWTGGGDTQYF.

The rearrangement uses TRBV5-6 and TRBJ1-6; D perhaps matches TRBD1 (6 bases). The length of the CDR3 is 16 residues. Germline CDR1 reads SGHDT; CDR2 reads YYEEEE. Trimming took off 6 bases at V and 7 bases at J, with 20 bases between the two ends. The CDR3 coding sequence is TGTGCCAGCATTCATTTCCAGACAGGACGGAATTCACCCCTCCACTTT. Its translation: CASIHFQTGRNSPLHF.

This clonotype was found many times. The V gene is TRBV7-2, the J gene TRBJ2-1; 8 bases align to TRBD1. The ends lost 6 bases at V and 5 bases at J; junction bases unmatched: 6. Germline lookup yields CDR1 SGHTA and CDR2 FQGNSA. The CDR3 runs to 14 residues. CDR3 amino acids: CASRSDRVNNEQFF. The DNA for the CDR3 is TGTGCCAGCAGATCGGACAGGGTTAACAATGAGCAGTTCTTC.

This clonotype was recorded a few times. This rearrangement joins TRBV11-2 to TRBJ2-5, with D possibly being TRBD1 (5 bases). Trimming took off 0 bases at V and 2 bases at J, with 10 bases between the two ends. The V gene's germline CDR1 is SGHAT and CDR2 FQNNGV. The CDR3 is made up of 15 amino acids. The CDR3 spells CASSLDGARQETQYF. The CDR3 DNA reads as TGTGCCAGCAGCTTAGATGGGGCTAGGCAAGAGACCCAGTACTTC.

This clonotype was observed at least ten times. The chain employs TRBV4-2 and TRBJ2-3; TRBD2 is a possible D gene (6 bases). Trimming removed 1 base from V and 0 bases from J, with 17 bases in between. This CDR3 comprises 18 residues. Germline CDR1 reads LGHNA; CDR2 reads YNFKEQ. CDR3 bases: TGTGCCAGCAGCCAAGTTAGTACGGGGGAACTTAGCACAGATACGCAGTATTTT. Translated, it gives CASSQVSTGELSTDTQYF.

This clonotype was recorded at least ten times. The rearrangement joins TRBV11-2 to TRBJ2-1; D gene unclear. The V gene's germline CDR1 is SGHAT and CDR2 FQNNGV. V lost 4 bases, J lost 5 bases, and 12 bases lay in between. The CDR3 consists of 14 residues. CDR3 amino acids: CASSSPWTNNEQFF. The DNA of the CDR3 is TGTGCCAGCAGCTCTCCCTGGACCAACAATGAGCAGTTCTTC.

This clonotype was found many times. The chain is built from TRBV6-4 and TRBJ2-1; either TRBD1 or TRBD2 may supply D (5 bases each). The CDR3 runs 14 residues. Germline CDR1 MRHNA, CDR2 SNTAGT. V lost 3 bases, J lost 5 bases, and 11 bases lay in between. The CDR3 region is CASSDGDGHNEQFF. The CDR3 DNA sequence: TGTGCCAGCAGTGATGGGGACGGTCACAATGAGCAGTTCTTC.

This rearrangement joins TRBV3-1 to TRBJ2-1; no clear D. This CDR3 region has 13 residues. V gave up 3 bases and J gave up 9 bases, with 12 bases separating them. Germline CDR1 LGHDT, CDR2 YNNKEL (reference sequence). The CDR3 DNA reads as TGTGCCAGCAGCCAGCTGACGAAGGGTGAGCAGTTCTTC. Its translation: CASSQLTKGEQFF.

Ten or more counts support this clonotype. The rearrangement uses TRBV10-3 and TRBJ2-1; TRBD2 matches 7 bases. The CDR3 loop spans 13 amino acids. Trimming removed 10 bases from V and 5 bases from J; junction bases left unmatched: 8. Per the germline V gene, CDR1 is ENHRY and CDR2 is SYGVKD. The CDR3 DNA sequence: TGTGCCACGGGGAGGACTAGAAACAATGAGCAGTTCTTC. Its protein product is CATGRTRNNEQFF.

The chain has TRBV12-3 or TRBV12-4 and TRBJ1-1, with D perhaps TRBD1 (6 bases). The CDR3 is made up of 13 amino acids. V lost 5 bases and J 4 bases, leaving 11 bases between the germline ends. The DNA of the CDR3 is TGTGCCAGCAGTCGGAAGGGGGGCACTGAAGCTTTCTTT. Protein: CASSRKGGTEAFF.

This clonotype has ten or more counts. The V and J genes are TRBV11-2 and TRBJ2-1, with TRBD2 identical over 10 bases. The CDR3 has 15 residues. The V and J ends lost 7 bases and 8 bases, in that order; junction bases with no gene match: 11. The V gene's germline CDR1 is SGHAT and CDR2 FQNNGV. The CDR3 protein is CASTGLAGGVDEQFF. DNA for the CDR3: TGTGCCAGCACCGGATTAGCGGGGGGAGTTGATGAGCAGTTCTTC.

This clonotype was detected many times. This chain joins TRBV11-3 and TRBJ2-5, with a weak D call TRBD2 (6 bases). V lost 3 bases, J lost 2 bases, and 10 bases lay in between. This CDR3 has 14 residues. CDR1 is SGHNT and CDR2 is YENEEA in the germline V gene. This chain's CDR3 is CASSLGGGQETQYF. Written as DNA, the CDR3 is TGTGCCAGCAGCTTGGGAGGTGGGCAAGAGACCCAGTACTTC.

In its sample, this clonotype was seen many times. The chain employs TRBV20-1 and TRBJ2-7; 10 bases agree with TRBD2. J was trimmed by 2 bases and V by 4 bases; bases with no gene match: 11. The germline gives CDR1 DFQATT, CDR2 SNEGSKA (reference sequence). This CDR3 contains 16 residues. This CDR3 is CSAMSSSGRSPYEQYF. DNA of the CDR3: TGCAGTGCTATGTCGTCTAGCGGGAGATCTCCCTACGAGCAGTACTTC.

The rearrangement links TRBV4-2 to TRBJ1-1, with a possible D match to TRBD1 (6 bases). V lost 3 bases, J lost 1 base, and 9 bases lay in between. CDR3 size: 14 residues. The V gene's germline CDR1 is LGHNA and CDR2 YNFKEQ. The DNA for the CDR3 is TGTGCCAGCAGCCACGAGGGGGGGAACACTGAAGCTTTCTTT. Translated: CASSHEGGNTEAFF.

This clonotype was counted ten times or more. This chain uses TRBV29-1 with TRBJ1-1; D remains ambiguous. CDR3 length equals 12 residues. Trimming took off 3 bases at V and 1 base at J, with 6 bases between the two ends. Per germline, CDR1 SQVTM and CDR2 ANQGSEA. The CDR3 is CSVDIRNTEAFF. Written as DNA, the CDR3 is TGCAGCGTTGACATCAGGAACACTGAAGCTTTCTTT.

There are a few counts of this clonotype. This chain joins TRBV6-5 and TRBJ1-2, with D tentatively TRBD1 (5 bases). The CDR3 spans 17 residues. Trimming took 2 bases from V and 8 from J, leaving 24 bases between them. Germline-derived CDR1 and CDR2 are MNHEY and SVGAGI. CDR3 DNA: TGTGCCAGCAGTTACGCCCCAAACGCTGGGGACCTCTACGGCTACACCTTC. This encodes CASSYAPNAGDLYGYTF.